The TCR beta chain under discussion was sequenced for a study of blood T cell repertoires in COVID-19. Study details: Samples of COVID-19 (acute and convalescent) were obtained from the United States, Italy and Spain. PBMCs, B-cell-depleted T cells, or T cells were the source of the cDNA or gDNA that made up the material.

Original handling: Amplified reference gene primers provided the basis for estimating nucleated cell counts. Repertoires were generated with immunoSEQ multiplex PCR, while TCRdb's copy carries only in-frame clones and drops some. That table gives V, J and clone size, and the DNA gave D and trimming. There are about 270,000 clones in the sample; roughly 90% occur only once, and roughly 4% lies in the top ten. With V trimmed by 3 bases and J by 5 bases, 1 base remained unmatched. The CDR3 length is 13 residues. CDR1 is SGHVS, CDR2 FQNEAQ, per germline. This rearrangement joins TRBV7-8 to TRBJ1-2, with TRBD1 matching over 9 bases. This receptor was taken from a man aged 55 to 70 who had recovered from COVID-19. Input material: peripheral blood. CDR3 nucleotides: TGTGCCAGCAGCTTGGACAGGGGTTATGGCTACACCTTC. Translating gives CASSLDRGYGYTF. The full variable domain, rest sourced from reference TRBV7-8 and TRBJ1-2, is GAGVSQSPRYKVAKRGQDVALRCDPISGHVSLFWYQQALGQGPEFLTYFQNEAQLDKSGLPSDRFFAERPEGSVSTLKIQRTQQEDSAVYLCASSLDRGYGYTFGSGTRLTVV.